These T cell receptor beta chains were read from a single sample in a study of T-cell reconstitution after alpha-beta-depleted transplantation in children. MiXCR was run by TCRdb on the PCR reads, yielding one entry per CDR3 protein. The sample has about 980,000 distinct CDR3 sequences, about 29% seen once; the top ten hold 25% to 35%. The sequences come from PBMCs, mostly from graft donor cells, collected 360 days after TCRalphabeta/CD19-depleted stem cell transplant. The receptors stem from a boy in the first two years of life who had a stem cell transplant for SCID, so the T cells may come from the graft donor. CDR3s include the opening cysteine and the closing phenylalanine or tryptophan. The D gene is left open where the match is weak. Size values are once, few and many counts, or a class for expanded clones, and some rows have none.

>TRBV7-8|-|TRBJ2-7|TRBD2
TGTGCCAGCAGGCCTTTCGGGGGGTCTCCCTACGAGCAGTACTTC
CASRPFGGSPYEQYF
>TRBV7-9|few|TRBJ1-1|TRBD1
TGTGCCAGCGGCCAGGGGGGCCCTGAAGCTTTCTTT
CASGQGGPEAFF
>TRBV19|-|TRBJ2-5|TRBD2
TGTGCCAGTAGTAAAAACCGGGACGGGAGGGGAGAGACCCAGTACTTC
CASSKNRDGRGETQYF
>TRBV7-2|-|TRBJ2-3|TRBD2
TGTGCCAGCAGCTTAGGACTAGCGGGTCAGACGCAGTATTTT
CASSLGLAGQTQYF
>TRBV6-5|-|TRBJ2-1|-
TGTGCCAGCAGTTACGGGGTAGGATACAATGAGCAGTTCTTC
CASSYGVGYNEQFF
>TRBV4-1|few|TRBJ2-3|-
TGCGCCAGCAGCCAAGTGGGCTTGACTATTGGTCCAGATACGCAGTATTTT
CASSQVGLTIGPDTQYF
>TRBV4-1|-|TRBJ2-7|TRBD2
TGCGCCAGCAGCAGGGCGGGGGGTGGCTCCTACGAGCAGTACTTC
CASSRAGGGSYEQYF
>TRBV4-3|few|TRBJ1-1|-
TGCGCCAGCAGCCAAGACCGCGGGGTCAGCACTGAAGCTTTCTTT
CASSQDRGVSTEAFF
>TRBV14|-|TRBJ2-1|TRBD2
TGTGCCAGCAGCCAAGATTCTCGCGGGGGGATGTTCTTC
CASSQDSRGGMFF
>TRBV20-1|few|TRBJ2-7|TRBD1
TGCAGTGCTAGAGATCGCAGGGGGAGTACGGAGCAGTACTTC
CSARDRRGSTEQYF
>TRBV5-1|-|TRBJ1-1|TRBD1
TGCGCCAGCAGCACGGGACAGGGAAAGGTTACTGAAGCTTTCTTT
CASSTGQGKVTEAFF
>TRBV2|few|TRBJ2-7|-
TGTGCCTGCCGGGCCCTGGGAGACGAGCAGTACTTC
CACRALGDEQYF
>TRBV11-2|-|TRBJ2-7|-
TGTGCCAGCAGCCCAGACACCCCCAACGAGCAGTACTTC
CASSPDTPNEQYF
>TRBV12-3/TRBV12-4|-|TRBJ2-3|-
TGTGCCAGCAGTTTGGGTTGGGGCCCCGGGGCCACAGATACGCAGTATTTT
CASSLGWGPGATDTQYF
>TRBV7-3|-|TRBJ1-1|-
TGTGCCAGCAGCTTCAACGTGAACACTGAAGCTTTCTTT
CASSFNVNTEAFF
>TRBV12-3/TRBV12-4|-|TRBJ2-4|-
TGTGCCAGCAGCCCCAACGGACTAGCCAAAAACATTCAGTACTTC
CASSPNGLAKNIQYF
>TRBV10-3|-|TRBJ2-7|TRBD2
TGTGCCATCAGATTGACTAGCGGGGGGGTTTACGAGCAGTACTTC
CAIRLTSGGVYEQYF
>TRBV6-5|-|TRBJ2-1|-
TGTGCCAGCAGTTCCGACGTTACCGCCTACAATGAGCAGTTCTTC
CASSSDVTAYNEQFF
>TRBV4-1|few|TRBJ2-3|TRBD1
TGCGCCAGCAGCCCTCAACAGGACAGGGAAGGCCCAGATACGCAGTATTTT
CASSPQQDREGPDTQYF
>TRBV12-3/TRBV12-4|-|TRBJ2-2|-
TGTGCCAGCAGTTTCCTAACTAGCATCGGGGAGCTGTTTTTT
CASSFLTSIGELFF
>TRBV25-1|-|TRBJ2-3|-
TGTGCCAGCAGTGGGGGCTTGGGGGGCAGGCCAGATACGCAGTATTTT
CASSGGLGGRPDTQYF
>TRBV6-5|-|TRBJ2-3|-
TGTGCCAGCAGTTACTCGATTGGGGGGGCGCCGGGTACGCAGTATTTT
CASSYSIGGAPGTQYF
>TRBV5-1|-|TRBJ2-1|-
TGCGCCAGCAGCTTGGGTTTAGAATACAATGAGCAGTTCTTC
CASSLGLEYNEQFF
>TRBV12-3/TRBV12-4|-|TRBJ1-1|-
TGTGCCAGCAGTTTGGGGGCGGTCACTGAAGCTTTCTTT
CASSLGAVTEAFF
>TRBV6-1|-|TRBJ1-5|TRBD1
TGTGCCAGCAGTCCCGGGACAGGCGATCAGCCCCAGCATTTT
CASSPGTGDQPQHF
>TRBV6-5|few|TRBJ2-3|-
TGTGCCAGCAGTTCCTACGGGAGCACAGATACGCAGTATTTT
CASSSYGSTDTQYF
>TRBV15|few|TRBJ1-4|-
TGTGCCACCAGCAGAGTTAATCAGGGAGTTGAAAAACTGTTTTTT
CATSRVNQGVEKLFF
>TRBV29-1|few|TRBJ2-7|TRBD1
TGCAGCGTAATCCGGGACAGGGACCACGAGCAGTACTTC
CSVIRDRDHEQYF
>TRBV7-9|-|TRBJ2-2|TRBD1
TGTGCCAGCCTCGGGACAGGGAACACCGGGGAGCTGTTTTTT
CASLGTGNTGELFF
>TRBV10-3|few|TRBJ2-3|-
TGTGCCATTACCCCAGGGTGGGAGACAGATACGCAGTATTTT
CAITPGWETDTQYF
>TRBV28|few|TRBJ2-7|-
TGTGCCAGCCCCCCCTCAGAAGGGCCGTACGAGCAGTACTTC
CASPPSEGPYEQYF
>TRBV10-3|few|TRBJ2-2|TRBD1
TGTGCCATCAGAACCGGGACAGGTAACACCGGGGAGCTGTTTTTT
CAIRTGTGNTGELFF
>TRBV7-2|few|TRBJ2-7|TRBD2
TGTGCCAGCGCAGAGACTAGCGGGGGCTACGAGCAGTACTTC
CASAETSGGYEQYF
>TRBV4-1|-|TRBJ1-4|-
TGCGCCAGCAGCTTCCAGTCTCGTCCCAATGAAAAACTGTTTTTT
CASSFQSRPNEKLFF
>TRBV5-1|-|TRBJ2-7|TRBD2
TGCGCCAGCAGCCCGGGACTAGCGGCCCACGAGCAGTACTTC
CASSPGLAAHEQYF
>TRBV5-6|few|TRBJ2-3|TRBD2
TGTGCCAGCAGCTTAGGGTGGACGGGCGGGGGGGGCCATTTT
CASSLGWTGGGGHF
>TRBV28|few|TRBJ2-3|-
TGTGCCAGCCAGTTGGGGGGGCCGCTAGATACGCAGTATTTT
CASQLGGPLDTQYF
>TRBV5-1|-|TRBJ2-7|-
TGCGCCAGCAGCTTGGGAGGCACCTTCAACTCCTACGAGCAGTACTTC
CASSLGGTFNSYEQYF
>TRBV5-1|few|TRBJ2-1|-
TGCGCCAGCAGCTTACCAAACCCCCACAATGAGCAGTTCTTC
CASSLPNPHNEQFF
>TRBV12-3/TRBV12-4|-|TRBJ2-7|-
TGTGCCAGCAGTCTAAGCCGGGCAGGGGACTACGAGCAGTACTTC
CASSLSRAGDYEQYF
>TRBV5-5|few|TRBJ2-3|-
TGTGCCAGCAGCTTTGAGCTAAGCACAGATACGCAGTATTTT
CASSFELSTDTQYF
>TRBV10-3|few|TRBJ2-5|TRBD2
TGTGCCATCAGTCCAGGGAGGGGAACGTACCAAGAGACCCAGTACTTC
CAISPGRGTYQETQYF
>TRBV15|once|TRBJ1-4|TRBD1
TGTGCCACCAGCAGAGATAAGGGGGCGGGAGAAAAACTGTTTTTT
CATSRDKGAGEKLFF
>TRBV20-1|few|TRBJ2-1|-
TGCAGTGCTAGAGAGCTAGGGCCCCATGAGCAGTTCTTC
CSARELGPHEQFF
>TRBV2|-|TRBJ2-2|TRBD2
TGTGCCAGCAGTCGACGGGGATTACTAGCGGGGGGGCGTGGCGGGGAGCTGTTTTTT
CASSRRGLLAGGRGGELFF
>TRBV5-6|-|TRBJ1-6|-
TGTGCCAGCAGCCTAGGACCACACACCTATAATTCACCCCTCCACTTT
CASSLGPHTYNSPLHF
>TRBV9|-|TRBJ2-1|-
TGTGCCAGCAGCGTAGGTAGGGTCCACAATGAGCAGTTCTTC
CASSVGRVHNEQFF
>TRBV12-3/TRBV12-4|few|TRBJ2-1|-
TGTGCCAGCAGTTTATCGGCGGGGCACAATGAGCAGTTCTTC
CASSLSAGHNEQFF
>TRBV28|many|TRBJ2-1|-
TGTGCCAGCAGCCCCCCAATTATGACCCCCCGAAGGGCCTACAATGAGCAGTTCTTC
CASSPPIMTPRRAYNEQFF
>TRBV9|few|TRBJ2-1|TRBD2
TGTGCCAGCAGCACTAGCGGGGACTCCTACAATGAGCAGTTCTTC
CASSTSGDSYNEQFF
>TRBV18|-|TRBJ2-3|-
TGTGCCAGCTCACGACAAGGCGCACTTTACGCAGGGACCACAGATACGCAGTATTTT
CASSRQGALYAGTTDTQYF
>TRBV6-1|few|TRBJ1-1|-
TGTGCCAGCAGCGGTTACAGTGAGCTTGAAGCTTTCTTT
CASSGYSELEAFF
>TRBV6-5|-|TRBJ1-2|-
TGTGCCAGCCTCCCCCAGGACGGTTACTATGGCTACACCTTC
CASLPQDGYYGYTF
>TRBV7-8|-|TRBJ2-3|-
TGTGCCAGCAGCCTACTCCGGAGGAACACAGATACGCAGTATTTT
CASSLLRRNTDTQYF
>TRBV29-1|-|TRBJ2-1|TRBD1
TGCAGCGCCCGGGACAGGGCCACGTGGCAGTTCTTC
CSARDRATWQFF
>TRBV25-1|few|TRBJ2-3|-
TGTGCCAGCAGCCGGGTAAGCACAGATACGCAGTATTTT
CASSRVSTDTQYF
>TRBV12-3/TRBV12-4|-|TRBJ1-5|-
TGTGCCAGCAGCCCCATGAGGGCGGGTCAGCCCCAGCATTTT
CASSPMRAGQPQHF
>TRBV20-1|-|TRBJ2-1|TRBD2
TGCAGTGCTAGAGATCAAGTGAGGACTAGCGTGTACAATGAGCAGTTCTTC
CSARDQVRTSVYNEQFF
>TRBV12-3/TRBV12-4|-|TRBJ2-1|-
TGTGCCAGCAGTTTTAGGGCGCTCTACAGCGGCAATGAGCAGTTCTTC
CASSFRALYSGNEQFF
>TRBV20-1|-|TRBJ2-3|TRBD2
TGCAGTGCCGGTACCGGGACTACGGGCACAGATACGCAGTATTTT
CSAGTGTTGTDTQYF